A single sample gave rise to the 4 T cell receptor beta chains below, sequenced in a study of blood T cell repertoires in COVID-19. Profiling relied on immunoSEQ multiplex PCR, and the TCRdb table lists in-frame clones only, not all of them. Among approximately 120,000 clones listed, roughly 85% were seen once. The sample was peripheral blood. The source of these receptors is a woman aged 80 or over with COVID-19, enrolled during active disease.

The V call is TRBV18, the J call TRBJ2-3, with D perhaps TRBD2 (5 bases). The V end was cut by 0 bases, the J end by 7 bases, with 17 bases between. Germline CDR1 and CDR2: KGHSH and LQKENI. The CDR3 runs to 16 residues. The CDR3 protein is CASSPPSGGPSNTQYF. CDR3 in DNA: TGTGCCAGCTCACCACCGTCCGGAGGCCCCAGTAATACGCAGTATTTT.

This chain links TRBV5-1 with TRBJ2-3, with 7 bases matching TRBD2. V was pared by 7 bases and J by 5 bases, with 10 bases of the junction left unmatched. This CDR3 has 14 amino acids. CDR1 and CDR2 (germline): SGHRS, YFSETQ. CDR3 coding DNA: TGCGCCAGCTCGTCGGGAGGTGGTGTAGATACGCAGTATTTT. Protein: CASSSGGGVDTQYF.

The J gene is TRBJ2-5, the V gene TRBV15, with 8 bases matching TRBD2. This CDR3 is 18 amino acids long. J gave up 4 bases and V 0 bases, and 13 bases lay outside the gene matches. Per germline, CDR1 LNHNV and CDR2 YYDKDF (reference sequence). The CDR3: CATSRESAGGTSRETQYF. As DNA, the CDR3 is TGTGCCACCAGCAGAGAGAGCGCGGGGGGCACCTCTCGAGAGACCCAGTACTTC.

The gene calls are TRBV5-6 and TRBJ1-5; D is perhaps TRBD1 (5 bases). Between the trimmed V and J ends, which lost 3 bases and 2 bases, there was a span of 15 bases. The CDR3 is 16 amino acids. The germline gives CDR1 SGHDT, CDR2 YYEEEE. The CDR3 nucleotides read TGTGCCAGCAGCTACAGTCGGGGGTTCGGCAATCAGCCCCAGCATTTT. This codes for CASSYSRGFGNQPQHF. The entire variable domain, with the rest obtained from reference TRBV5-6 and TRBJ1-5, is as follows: DAGVTQSPTHLIKTRGQQVTLRCSPKSGHDTVSWYQQALGQGPQFIFQYYEEEERQRGNFPDRFSGHQFPNYSSELNVNALLLGDSALYLCASSYSRGFGNQPQHFGDGTRLSIL.